The source of this T cell receptor (beta chain) is a study of blood T cell repertoires in COVID-19 (dated by TCRdb to the early 2020s). As for the study more broadly: Collaborator samples came from the United States, Italy and Spain and covered acute and convalescent phases of COVID-19. Samples came from the ongoing ImmuneRACE study (first 160 participants) plus 1,254 subjects from 6 global collaborators. Where available, HLA class I and class II types were obtained from metadata supplied by the sample provider rather than from assay-based typing. The sample metadata nearly always contained a de-identified subject ID, COVID-19 status, age in years and sex. Deeply sampled blood TCRbeta repertoires from subjects exposed to, actively infected with, or recovered from COVID-19 were included in the dataset. The repertoires were released in a freely available public database intended as a resource for research on the immune response to SARS-CoV-2. The prospective study material was composed of cDNA or gDNA derived from T cells, B-cell-depleted T cells, or PBMCs.

The study at large found these results: The amount of clinical and demographic metadata varied by source and participant and was provided uncurated.

Turning to this clone: Its recognized antigen is unknown. Base qualities are not provided; no much larger clone lies one nucleotide away.

The immunoSEQ Assay, a bias-controlled multiplex PCR, was used to amplify TCRbeta CDR3 regions from genomic DNA. As for how the authors treated the data: Within the assay, amplification of reference gene primers was used to estimate how many nucleated cells each sample contained. To quantify the absolute abundance of each unique TCRbeta CDR3 rearrangement, sequence reads were collapsed and filtered. For each sample, productive Simpson clonality was calculated as the square root of Simpson's diversity index across productive rearrangements. Entries here come from immuneACCESS through TCRdb and include only in-frame sequences with V and J called. Some clones fail to appear in such tables; in the studies checked, an unresolved V gene covers under half of the shortfall, and the cause of the remainder is unknown. V and J calls plus clone size are reproduced from that table; the DNA served to infer D and trimming. Here the sample has some 120,000 clones; around 90% occur a single time. Approximately 5% of the sample belongs to the ten largest clones.

One collaborating source in Seattle enrolled patients during active infection and followed them longitudinally through the course of disease. The collaborating institutions used their own protocols to collect whole blood in K2EDTA tubes. Collaborator samples were shipped for TCRbeta analysis as frozen whole blood, isolated PBMCs, or DNA extracted from either sample type. The CDR3 measures 12 amino acids from cysteine to phenylalanine. The sequence is cut down to CDR3 DNA, 36 bases in frame from base 1. The germline V gene gives CDR1 as ENHRY and CDR2 as SYGVKD. V trim: 11 bases; J trim: 6 bases; unmatched bases: 8.

The material sequenced was peripheral blood. The rearranged segments are TRBV10-3 and TRBJ1-2, with 8 bases matching TRBD1. This receptor was obtained from a man aged 60 to 69 with COVID-19, enrolled during active disease. Read as DNA, the sequence is TGTGCCTCCTACCCGGACAGGGATGGCTACACCTTC. The resulting protein is CASYPDRDGYTF.